One sample yielded the 19 T cell receptor beta chains listed below, sequenced in a study of beta chain features in type 1 diabetes. Their specific antigens are unknown. Study-level points and caveats: In every one of the four CD4+ subsets, TCRB CDR3s were moderately but significantly shorter in Type 1 diabetes patients.

Expressed TCRB transcripts were sequenced after all isolated RNA was converted to cDNA. Some clones are missing from TCRdb's copy, which holds only in-frame ones; the method was immunoSEQ multiplex PCR. The sample lists roughly 350,000 clones, roughly a tenth occurring once. The sample was central memory CD4+ T cells from blood. Every receptor here comes from a man younger than 45 with type 1 diabetes.

This clone has a handful of counts. J is TRBJ2-4 and V is TRBV9; TRBD2 matches at 8 bases. The CDR3 extends over 17 amino acids. J was trimmed by 1 base and V by 0 bases; bases with no gene match: 6. CDR1 and CDR2 from the germline V gene are SGDLS and YYNGEE. CDR3 residues: CASSVAGLGGAKNIQYF. CDR3 nucleotide sequence: TGTGCCAGCAGCGTAGCGGGACTAGGAGGGGCCAAAAACATTCAGTACTTC.

This clone was counted a few times. The gene calls are TRBV6-6 and TRBJ2-7; D tentatively reads TRBD1 or TRBD2 (5 bases each). V was cut by 0 bases and J by 5 bases, with 8 bases left in between. CDR1 is MNHNY, CDR2 SVGAGI, per germline (reference sequence). The CDR3 runs 13 residues. The DNA of the CDR3 is TGTGCCAGCAGTTACTCCGGGGACCACGAGCAGTACTTC. This codes for CASSYSGDHEQYF.

This rearrangement joins TRBV18 to TRBJ2-5, with 7 bases matching TRBD1. The CDR3 consists of 14 residues. V dropped 0 bases and J dropped 6; count of bases not matched to a gene: 4. Germline V gives CDR1 KGHSH, CDR2 LQKENI. The CDR3 region is CASSPPQGKKTQYF. The CDR3 DNA is TGTGCCAGCTCACCACCACAGGGGAAAAAGACCCAGTACTTC.

This chain joins TRBV7-2 and TRBJ2-3; no clear D gene. Germline V CDR1 and CDR2: SGHTA, FQGNSA. Trimming took 3 bases from V and 4 from J, leaving 8 bases between them. The CDR3 has 13 amino acids. CDR3 DNA sequence: TGTGCCAGCAGCTTCCTTGTGGCAGATACGCAGTATTTT. Its translation is CASSFLVADTQYF.

This clone was counted a few times. The chain has TRBV6-5 and TRBJ1-2, with 7 bases that match TRBD1. The CDR3 consists of 16 residues. Trimming removed 0 bases from V and 5 bases from J; junction bases left unmatched: 9. Germline assignment: CDR1 MNHEY and CDR2 SVGAGI. DNA of the CDR3: TGTGCCAGCAGTTACTCGTCGACAGGGAATTATTATGGCTACACCTTC. It translates to CASSYSSTGNYYGYTF.

A few counts support this clone. The rearrangement joins TRBV7-3 to TRBJ2-3, with D possibly matching TRBD1 (6 bases). The V end was cut by 2 bases, the J end by 4 bases, with 10 bases between. CDR1 is SGHTA and CDR2 is FQGTGA in the germline V gene. This CDR3 comprises 14 residues. CDR3 sequence: CASSLVKGADTQYF. CDR3 bases: TGTGCCAGCAGCTTAGTTAAGGGGGCAGATACGCAGTATTTT. Full variable domain (remainder filled in from reference TRBV7-3 and TRBJ2-3): GAGVSQTPSNKVTEKGKYVELRCDPISGHTALYWYRQSLGQGPEFLIYFQGTGAADDSGLPNDRFFAVRPEGSVSTLKIQRTERGDSAVYLCASSLVKGADTQYFGPGTRLTVL.

In its sample, this clone was seen a few times. The chain couples TRBV7-2 to TRBJ2-1; D gene ambiguous. The germline gives CDR1 SGHTA, CDR2 FQGNSA. The CDR3 extends over 11 amino acids. Trimming pared 5 bases from V and 15 bases from J, leaving 14 bases between. CDR3 bases: TGTGCCAGCAGCCTGTCCCAAGGTCGGTTCTTC. Amino acids: CASSLSQGRFF.

Only a few counts were recorded for this clone. The chain is built from TRBV19 and TRBJ1-1, with D maybe TRBD1 (5 bases). Per the germline V gene, CDR1 is LNHDA and CDR2 is SQIVND (reference sequence). Trimming removed 5 bases at V and 3 bases at J, with 13 bases between. The CDR3 sequence is 14 residues long. CDR3 amino acids: CASSFQGLDTEAFF. CDR3 nucleotides: TGTGCCAGTAGTTTCCAGGGTTTGGACACTGAAGCTTTCTTT.

As regards this clone: Distinct nucleotide sequences in the sample also encode this CDR3. V and J are TRBV5-1 and TRBJ2-7; 10 bases are shared with TRBD1. The V gene end was trimmed by 4 bases and the J gene end by 6 bases; junction bases not matched to a gene: 4. CDR1 is SGHRS, CDR2 YFSETQ, per germline. The CDR3 extends over 13 amino acids. The CDR3 spells CASSSGQGGEQYF. The CDR3 DNA reads as TGCGCCAGCAGCAGCGGACAGGGGGGCGAGCAGTACTTC.

This clone was counted a few times. The rearrangement joins TRBV28 to TRBJ1-1, with D unclear. V was shortened by 4 bases and J by 3 bases, with 9 bases between the two germline ends. The germline CDR1 and CDR2 sequences are MDHEN and SYDVKM. The CDR3 sequence is 13 residues long. The CDR3 coding sequence is TGTGCCAGCAGTTCTATGAGGGACACTGAAGCTTTCTTT. Protein sequence: CASSSMRDTEAFF.

The V gene is TRBV4-3, the J gene TRBJ2-3; D call uncertain. This CDR3 has 15 amino acids. Trimming shortened V by 0 bases and J by 3 bases, and 10 bases separated the two germline ends. Germline V gene lookup returns CDR1 LGHNA and CDR2 YSLEER. The CDR3 protein is CASSQDPVRTDTQYF. In DNA form, the CDR3 reads TGCGCCAGCAGCCAAGATCCCGTGCGGACAGATACGCAGTATTTT.

This clone was observed many times. Germline and junction disagree at one end, which may indicate a read error. The rearrangement uses TRBV10-3 and TRBJ1-5; D remains unclear. CDR1 is ENHRY and CDR2 is SYGVKD in the germline V gene. This CDR3 is built from 10 residues. CDR3 bases: TGTGCCAGCCGGCGCCCTGAGACCCTTTTT. Protein sequence: CASRRPETLF.

The rearrangement joins TRBV2 to TRBJ2-3, with TRBD1 as a possible D gene (5 bases). Trimming stripped 8 bases from V and 2 bases from J, with 17 bases between. This CDR3 is 15 amino acids long. Germline V gene lookup returns CDR1 SNHLY and CDR2 FYNNEI. In DNA, the CDR3 is TGTGCCAGCGCACAGAGCAGGGCCCCCACAGATACGCAGTATTTT. The encoded protein is CASAQSRAPTDTQYF.

CDR3 sequence: CASSLRAGYGGNYGYTF. Written as DNA, the CDR3 is TGTGCCAGCAGTTTACGGGCAGGGTACGGGGGAAACTATGGCTACACCTTC. This sequence joins TRBV27 and TRBJ1-2, with D perhaps matching TRBD1 (5 bases). Trimming stripped 2 bases from V and 2 bases from J, with 18 bases between. The CDR3 runs to 17 residues. CDR1 and CDR2 from the germline V gene are MNHEY and SMNVEV (reference sequence).

The chain recombines TRBV7-9 with TRBJ2-3, with 9 bases that match TRBD2. Germline CDR1 reads SEHNR; CDR2 reads FQNEAQ (reference sequence). The CDR3 is 16 residues long. V shed 5 bases and J 3 bases; nucleotides not matched to a gene: 9. The CDR3 here is CASSHGTSSGTDTQYF. The CDR3 bases are TGTGCCAGCAGCCATGGGACTAGCAGTGGAACAGATACGCAGTATTTT.

The chain recombines TRBV11-2 with TRBJ1-1, with D maybe TRBD1 (5 bases). CDR1 and CDR2 (germline): SGHAT, FQNNGV. Trimming pared 1 base from V and 0 bases from J, leaving 9 bases between. The CDR3 is 15 amino acids. CDR3 DNA: TGTGCCAGCAGCTTAGCGTTGACAGTGAACACTGAAGCTTTCTTT. It yields the protein CASSLALTVNTEAFF.

The chain employs TRBV27 and TRBJ1-2; 8 nucleotides line up with TRBD1. The CDR3 loop spans 16 amino acids. V lost 2 bases to trimming and J lost 7 bases; unmatched junction nucleotides: 12. Germline V CDR1 and CDR2: MNHEY, SMNVEV (reference sequence). The CDR3 region is CASSLRSGVGTGGYTF. The CDR3 coding sequence is TGTGCCAGCAGTTTACGATCCGGGGTCGGGACAGGTGGCTACACCTTC.

This clone has a handful of counts. This rearrangement joins TRBV28 to TRBJ2-5; D not resolved. Trimming stripped 5 bases from V and 3 bases from J, with 7 bases between. The CDR3 loop spans 12 amino acids. The germline V gene has CDR1 MDHEN and CDR2 SYDVKM. This chain's CDR3 is CASSLGKETQYF. For the CDR3, the DNA is TGTGCCAGCAGTCTGGGGAAAGAGACCCAGTACTTC.

The chain is built from TRBV4-3 and TRBJ2-7; no clear D. Germline V lookup: CDR1 LGHNA, CDR2 YSLEER. The V and J ends lost 1 base and 7 bases respectively, with 11 bases between them. The CDR3 totals 13 residues. The CDR3 DNA follows: TGCGCCAGCAGCCAAGTACAAGTCGAGGAGCAGTACTTC. Translating it yields CASSQVQVEEQYF.